The 20 T cell receptor beta chains below come from one sample, sequenced in a study of blood T cell repertoires in COVID-19. Here immunoSEQ multiplex PCR was the method, and the copy in TCRdb shows in-frame clones only, minus some. Counted here are roughly 220,000 clones, 85% to 90% occurring once; the ten biggest clones make up 3% to 3.5%. The specimen was peripheral blood. Receptors originate from a man between 60 and 75 years old with acute or convalescent COVID-19.

This chain connects TRBV6-5 to TRBJ1-4, with D perhaps TRBD1 (5 bases). CDR3 length: 13 residues. With 6 bases removed from V and 7 bases from J, the gap between germline ends came to 12 bases. Germline lookup yields CDR1 MNHEY and CDR2 SVGAGI. Here the CDR3 DNA reads TGTGCCAGCAGGGGGCAGGGCGGTGAAAAACTGTTTTTT. It encodes CASRGQGGEKLFF.

This chain uses TRBV5-1 with TRBJ2-1; D unresolved. This CDR3 is 15 amino acids long. Germline CDR1 and CDR2: SGHRS and YFSETQ. The V and J ends lost 3 bases and 2 bases respectively, with 12 bases between them. Written as DNA, the CDR3 is TGCGCCAGCAGCTCCCGAGGCGATACCTACAATGAGCAGTTCTTC. Its protein is CASSSRGDTYNEQFF.

The chain has TRBV28 and TRBJ1-1; TRBD1 matches 7 bases. Germline CDR1 and CDR2: MDHEN and SYDVKM. The J segment lost 6 bases and the V segment lost 6 bases, leaving 7 bases of the junction unmatched. This CDR3 contains 13 residues. This CDR3 reads CASSPNRGAEAFF. CDR3 nucleotides: TGTGCCAGCAGCCCGAACAGGGGTGCTGAAGCTTTCTTT.

This chain uses TRBV3-1 (or the pseudogene TRBV3-2) with TRBJ2-5; TRBD1 matches at 7 bases. Per germline, CDR1 LGHDT and CDR2 YNNKEL (reference sequence). The CDR3 runs 16 residues. V lost 0 bases and J lost 3; bases outside the gene matches: 7. CDR3 sequence (DNA): TGTGCCAGCAGCCAAGATCGTTACAGGGGAAAAGAGACCCAGTACTTC. This codes for CASSQDRYRGKETQYF.

This chain uses TRBV18 with TRBJ1-2; a possible D gene is TRBD1 (6 bases). Germline CDR1 reads KGHSH; CDR2 reads LQKENI. The CDR3 runs 13 residues. V dropped 6 bases and J dropped 0 bases, with 8 bases sitting between them. CDR3 DNA sequence: TGTGCCAGCTCTAGGGACACTAACTATGGCTACACCTTC. Translating it yields CASSRDTNYGYTF.

The chain uses TRBV6-5 and TRBJ2-7, with TRBD1 matching over 10 bases. The germline V gene has CDR1 MNHEY and CDR2 SVGAGI. J lost 6 bases, V lost 2 bases, and 7 bases had no gene match. The CDR3 length is 15 residues. The DNA for the CDR3 is TGTGCCAGCAGTTACACGGGACAGGGGAGTATCGAGCAGTACTTC. Translating it yields CASSYTGQGSIEQYF.

The chain employs TRBV27 and TRBJ2-5; weak D call: TRBD2 (6 bases). The germline V and J ends were trimmed by 2 bases and 2 bases, with 12 bases remaining between them. The CDR3 covers 15 residues. Germline CDR1 is MNHEY and CDR2 is SMNVEV (reference sequence). The CDR3 bases are TGTGCCAGCAGTTTACTCCCAGGAGGGCAAGAGACCCAGTACTTC. It yields the protein CASSLLPGGQETQYF.

The genes are TRBV9 and TRBJ2-1; D is perhaps TRBD2 (5 bases). Trimming left V 0 bases short and J 8 bases short, with 15 bases between. Germline V gene lookup returns CDR1 SGDLS and CDR2 YYNGEE. The CDR3 length is 15 residues. CDR3: CASSVGSRLDYEQFF. CDR3 in DNA: TGTGCCAGCAGCGTAGGATCCCGGTTGGACTATGAGCAGTTCTTC.

V and J are TRBV6-4 and TRBJ2-2; tentatively, D is TRBD1 (7 bases). This CDR3 region has 14 residues. Germline CDR1 reads MRHNA; CDR2 reads SNTAGT. Trimming took off 11 bases at V and 6 bases at J, with 19 bases between the two ends. CDR3 sequence: CAFLEGARAGELFF. The CDR3 coding sequence is TGTGCCTTCCTGGAGGGGGCTAGGGCCGGGGAGCTGTTTTTT.

This chain uses TRBV30 with TRBJ1-2; TRBD1 aligns across 7 bases. Germline V gene sequence: CDR1 GTSNPN, CDR2 SVGIG (reference sequence). The CDR3 is made up of 13 amino acids. J lost 1 base, V lost 5 bases, and 4 bases had no gene match. The CDR3 protein is CAWDRDDNYGYTF. As DNA, the CDR3 is TGTGCCTGGGACAGGGACGATAACTATGGCTACACCTTC. Drawing the rest from reference TRBV30 and TRBJ1-2, the complete variable domain is SQTIHQWPATLVQPVGSPLSLECTVEGTSNPNLYWYRQAAGRGLQLLFYSVGIGQISSEVPQNLSASRPQDRQFILSSKKLLLSDSGFYLCAWDRDDNYGYTFGSGTRLTVV.

The chain is built from TRBV3-1 (or the pseudogene TRBV3-2) and TRBJ2-7; the match to TRBD1 covers 10 bases. Germline trimming cut 7 bases from V and 1 base from J; bases unmatched to any gene: 7. CDR3 length equals 15 residues. Germline V gene lookup returns CDR1 LGHDT and CDR2 YNNKEL (reference sequence). The CDR3: CASTTGTGESYEQYF. CDR3 nucleotide sequence: TGTGCCAGCACCACCGGGACAGGGGAGTCCTACGAGCAGTACTTC.

J is TRBJ1-4 and V is TRBV5-4; possibly TRBD1 for D (6 bases). Trimming removed 4 bases at V and 4 bases at J, with 20 bases between. The V gene's germline CDR1 is SGHNT and CDR2 YYREEE (reference sequence). This CDR3 spans 17 amino acids. CDR3 bases: TGTGCCAGCAGCCCAAACGGGAGGGGGGGTTTTAATGAAAAACTGTTTTTT. It translates to CASSPNGRGGFNEKLFF.

The CDR3 sequence is CASSYARNEQFF. The CDR3 DNA reads as TGTGCCAGCAGTTACGCCCGGAATGAGCAGTTCTTC. The J gene is TRBJ2-1, the V gene TRBV6-5, with unresolved D. Germline lookup yields CDR1 MNHEY and CDR2 SVGAGI. The CDR3 runs to 12 residues. V was shortened by 2 bases and J by 7 bases, with 6 bases between the two germline ends.

This clone was found once. The J gene is TRBJ1-1, the V gene TRBV7-3, with a weak D call TRBD1 (5 bases). Germline V gene data show CDR1 as SGHTA and CDR2 as FQGTGA. This CDR3 has 14 amino acids. V was shortened by 5 bases and J by 4 bases, with 14 bases between the two germline ends. In DNA, the CDR3 is TGTGCCAGCAGCATATCGGACGGGGGCACTGAAGCTTTCTTT. It yields the protein CASSISDGGTEAFF.

The chain employs TRBV7-7 and TRBJ2-5, with 11 bases aligning to TRBD2. The length of the CDR3 is 14 residues. CDR1 is SSHAT, CDR2 FNYEAQ, per germline (reference sequence). V shed 5 bases, J shed 5 bases, and the junction held 4 bases outside the gene matches. The CDR3 DNA reads as TGTGCCAGCAGCCTTAGCGGGGGGGCCGAGACCCAGTACTTC. This gives the protein CASSLSGGAETQYF.

This clone was detected only once. V and J are TRBV7-8 and TRBJ1-5; D gene ambiguous. Per germline, CDR1 SGHVS and CDR2 FQNEAQ. V was pared by 5 bases and J by 0 bases, with 11 bases between. This CDR3 has 15 residues. The CDR3 region is CASSTLGDSNQPQHF. The CDR3 DNA follows: TGTGCCAGCAGCACCCTGGGAGATAGCAATCAGCCCCAGCATTTT. The full variable domain, rest sourced from reference TRBV7-8 and TRBJ1-5, is GAGVSQSPRYKVAKRGQDVALRCDPISGHVSLFWYQQALGQGPEFLTYFQNEAQLDKSGLPSDRFFAERPEGSVSTLKIQRTQQEDSAVYLCASSTLGDSNQPQHFGDGTRLSIL.

The rearrangement links TRBV3-1 (or the pseudogene TRBV3-2) to TRBJ2-7; 16 bases match TRBD2. This CDR3 region has 18 residues. The junction had 14 bases not matched to a gene; V was cut back by 8 bases and J by 4 bases. Germline-derived CDR1 and CDR2 are LGHDT and YNNKEL (reference sequence). The CDR3 sequence: CASRSQGLAGGHEYEQYF. In nucleotides, the CDR3 is TGTGCCAGCCGGTCCCAGGGACTAGCGGGGGGGCATGAGTACGAGCAGTACTTC.

The chain links TRBV10-3 to TRBJ2-7; 9 nucleotides line up with TRBD2. V lost 0 bases to trimming and J lost 0 bases; unmatched junction nucleotides: 6. Germline lookup yields CDR1 ENHRY and CDR2 SYGVKD. This CDR3 region has 17 residues. The CDR3 coding sequence is TGTGCCATCAGTGAGTCGTATGGCGGGGGGGCCTCCTACGAGCAGTACTTC. The encoded protein is CAISESYGGGASYEQYF.

The chain combines TRBV28 with TRBJ1-4, with 7 positions matching TRBD1. There are 16 residues in the CDR3. V lost 1 base and J lost 8; bases outside the gene matches: 10. Germline V gene sequence: CDR1 MDHEN, CDR2 SYDVKM. CDR3 in DNA: TGTGCCAGCAGTTTATCCTCTGGGACAGTTAACGAAAAACTGTTTTTT. Amino acids: CASSLSSGTVNEKLFF.

The chain's CDR3 is CASSLDGTDDNIQYF. CDR3 in DNA: TGCGCCAGCAGCTTGGACGGGACAGACGACAACATTCAGTACTTC. This chain uses TRBV5-1 with TRBJ2-4, with 7 bases fitting TRBD1. CDR3 length equals 15 residues. Germline V gene data show CDR1 as SGHRS and CDR2 as YFSETQ. V was clipped by 0 bases and J by 7 bases; unmatched bases: 7.